These 8 T cell receptor beta chains share one sample of origin, sequenced in a study of identical twins. Using its own MiXCR run on the 5' RACE reads, TCRdb lists one record per CDR3 protein. The sample lists fewer than 800,000 distinct CDR3 sequences; less than 9% were seen once. The data were also submitted as part of a second study, on yellow fever vaccine responses in identical twins.

Sequencing input: PBMCs. The source is a woman aged 18-29 years in good health.

There are many counts of this clonotype. This rearrangement joins TRBV4-1 to TRBJ1-6; D unresolved. With 0 bases removed from V and 8 bases from J, the gap between germline ends came to 5 bases. The CDR3 sequence is 13 residues long. CDR1 MGHRA and CDR2 YSYEKL come from the germline V gene. The CDR3 DNA sequence: TGCGCCAGCAGCCAAGAAAGGGATTCACCCCTCCACTTT. This gives the protein CASSQERDSPLHF.

The sample holds many counts of this clonotype. This chain joins TRBV10-3 and TRBJ2-4; 11 nucleotides agree with TRBD2. The germline CDR1 and CDR2 sequences are ENHRY and SYGVKD. This CDR3 region has 17 residues. The ends lost 2 bases at V and 7 bases at J; junction bases unmatched: 10. CDR3 sequence: CAISEGALAGAINIQYF. In nucleotides, the CDR3 is TGTGCCATCAGTGAGGGGGCACTAGCGGGGGCCATTAACATTCAGTACTTC.

This clonotype was picked up many times. The V gene is TRBV28, the J gene TRBJ2-2; 8 bases agree with TRBD1. The CDR3 extends over 14 amino acids. The V gene end was trimmed by 7 bases and the J gene end by 2 bases; junction bases not matched to a gene: 3. Germline CDR1 MDHEN, CDR2 SYDVKM. The CDR3 bases are TGTGCCAGCAATTCAGGGGGCAACACCGGGGAGCTGTTTTTT. This sequence encodes CASNSGGNTGELFF.

This clonotype was recorded a few times. The rearrangement links TRBV14 to TRBJ2-1, with unresolved D. Germline CDR1 SGHDN, CDR2 FVKESK. The CDR3 length is 14 residues. The ends were cut back, 0 bases at V and 4 bases at J, with 7 bases in the middle. CDR3 loop: CASSQDTVYNEQFF. The CDR3 nucleotides read TGTGCCAGCAGCCAAGATACAGTATACAATGAGCAGTTCTTC.

This clonotype was seen more than once but under ten times. This chain connects TRBV28 to TRBJ2-1; TRBD1 is a possible D gene (7 bases). Germline V gene lookup returns CDR1 MDHEN and CDR2 SYDVKM. Deletions cut 5 bases from V and 0 bases from J, with 23 bases between. The CDR3 has 19 amino acids. The CDR3 bases are TGTGCCAGCAGTCCTCTCCAACAGGGGAGGCGGCCCTCCTACAATGAGCAGTTCTTC. This sequence encodes CASSPLQQGRRPSYNEQFF.

This clonotype was picked up a small number of times. V usage is TRBV5-5 and J usage is TRBJ2-3, with TRBD2 as a possible D gene (5 bases). The CDR3 length is 13 residues. Germline V gene data show CDR1 as SGHKS and CDR2 as YYEKEE (reference sequence). Trimming pared 3 bases from V and 7 bases from J, leaving 12 bases between. The CDR3 DNA follows: TGTGCCAGCAGCTCACGTAGCGTATATACGCAGTATTTT. Translated: CASSSRSVYTQYF.

This clonotype was observed a handful of times. This chain joins TRBV4-2 and TRBJ1-1; 9 positions agree with TRBD1. Looked up from germline, CDR1 is LGHNA and CDR2 is YNFKEQ. V dropped 0 bases and J dropped 11; count of bases not matched to a gene: 10. There are 15 residues in the CDR3. CDR3 loop: CASSQEPTGGGEAFF. CDR3 sequence (DNA): TGTGCCAGCAGCCAAGAGCCCACAGGGGGCGGTGAGGCTTTCTTT.

The table lists this clonotype with many counts. This sequence joins TRBV20-1 and TRBJ2-5, with D perhaps matching TRBD2 (5 bases). Per germline, CDR1 DFQATT and CDR2 SNEGSKA (reference sequence). Between the trimmed V and J ends, which lost 0 bases and 4 bases, there was a span of 18 bases. The CDR3 has 16 amino acids. CDR3 sequence: CSARDVPQEAPETQYF. In DNA, the CDR3 is TGCAGTGCTAGAGATGTTCCCCAGGAGGCCCCAGAGACCCAGTACTTC.